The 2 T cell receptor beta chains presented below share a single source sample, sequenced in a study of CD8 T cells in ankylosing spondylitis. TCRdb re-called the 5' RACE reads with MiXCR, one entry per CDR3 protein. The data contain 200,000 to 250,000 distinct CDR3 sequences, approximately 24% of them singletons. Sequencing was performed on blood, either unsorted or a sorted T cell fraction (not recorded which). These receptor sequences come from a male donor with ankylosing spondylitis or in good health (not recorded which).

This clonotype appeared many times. The CDR3 here is CSARDGDREGLSGNTIYF. Here the CDR3 DNA reads TGCAGTGCTAGGGATGGGGACAGGGAGGGACTCTCTGGAAACACCATATATTTT. This chain connects TRBV20-1 to TRBJ1-3; 9 bases fit TRBD1. Germline assignment: CDR1 DFQATT and CDR2 SNEGSKA (reference sequence). CDR3 length: 18 amino acids. Germline trimming cut 3 bases from V and 0 bases from J; bases unmatched to any gene: 12.

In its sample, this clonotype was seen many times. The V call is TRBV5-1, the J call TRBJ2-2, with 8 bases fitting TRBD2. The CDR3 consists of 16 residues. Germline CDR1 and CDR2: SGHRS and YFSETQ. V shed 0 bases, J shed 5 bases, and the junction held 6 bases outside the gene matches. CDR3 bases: TGCGCCAGCAGCTTGGTCGGGACTAGGTTTACCGGGGAGCTGTTTTTT. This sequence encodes CASSLVGTRFTGELFF.